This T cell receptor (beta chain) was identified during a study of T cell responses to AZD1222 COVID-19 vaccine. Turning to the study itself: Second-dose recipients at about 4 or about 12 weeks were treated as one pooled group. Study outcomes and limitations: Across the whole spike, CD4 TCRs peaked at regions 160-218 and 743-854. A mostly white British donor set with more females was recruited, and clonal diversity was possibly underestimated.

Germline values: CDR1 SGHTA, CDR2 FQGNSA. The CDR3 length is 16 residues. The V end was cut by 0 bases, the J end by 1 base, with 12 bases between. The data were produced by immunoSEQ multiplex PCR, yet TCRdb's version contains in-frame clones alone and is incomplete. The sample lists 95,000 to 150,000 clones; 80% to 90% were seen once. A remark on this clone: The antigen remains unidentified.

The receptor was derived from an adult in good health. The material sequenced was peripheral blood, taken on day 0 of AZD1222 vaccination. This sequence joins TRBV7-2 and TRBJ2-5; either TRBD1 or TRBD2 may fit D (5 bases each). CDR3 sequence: CASSLAAMRGQETQYF. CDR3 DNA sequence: TGTGCCAGCAGCTTAGCGGCCATGAGGGGCCAAGAGACCCAGTACTTC.